This T cell receptor (beta chain) was sequenced during a study of OX40 agonist ivuxolimab in advanced cancers. A note on the overall study: Ivuxolimab, which targeted the costimulatory receptor OX40 (CD134), was an agonistic, fully human IgG2 monoclonal antibody. Prior anti-PD-1, anti-PD-L1 or anti-CTLA-4 therapy was permitted, and approximately 40% of dose-escalation patients had received checkpoint inhibitors. Of the approximately 50 patients in dose escalation, about 20 had hepatocellular carcinoma, some 15 had melanoma, 9 had renal cell carcinoma and 9 had head and neck cancer. The paper covers the monotherapy dose-escalation part of the phase I ivuxolimab trial, which included N ≈ 57 patients. Partial responses were achieved by three dose-escalation patients, of whom one had hepatocellular carcinoma and two had cutaneous melanoma. In the dose-escalation cohort, around four fifths of patients were male, and the mean age was roughly 60 years, with a range of 23 to 79. The point of sequencing TCRbeta in the periphery was to test whether ivuxolimab changed TCR sequence diversity and drove clonal T-cell expansion. Intravenous ivuxolimab was administered to patients every 2 weeks at six dose levels: 0.01, 0.1, 0.3, 1.5, 3 and 10 mg/kg. The research as a whole found: At doses of 0.1 to 3.0 mg/kg, clonal expansion of both CD4+ and CD8+ blood T cells was observed from baseline to week 6. Low levels of normalized T-cell clonal expansion were also seen in some nonresponding patients. After ivuxolimab, expanded clones were on average more numerous among CD8+ T cells than among CD4+ T cells. Which antigens the clonally expanded peripheral T cells were specific for was not determined. In the 0.1-3.0 mg/kg groups, partial responders had among the lowest normalized peripheral clonal expansion, particularly in CD8+ T cells.

The trial excluded patients who had a history of autoimmune disease or were on systemic immunosuppression. In every dose cohort, peripheral blood was drawn for TCR sequencing at baseline, cycle 4 day 1, and cycle 7 day 1. The samples were drawn from a first-in-human, open-label, multicenter phase I dose-escalation trial of ivuxolimab. Adults with locally advanced or metastatic melanoma, renal cell, hepatocellular, or head and neck squamous cell carcinoma were enrolled in the trial. Before TCR sequencing, CD4+ and CD8+ T cells were separately sorted from peripheral blood. As regards this clone: What antigen it recognizes has not been identified. Base qualities are not at hand, and no much larger clone is one base apart.

Genomic DNA was extracted from sorted cells for sequencing of the TCRbeta CDR3 region. The immunoSEQ Assay was used to sequence the TCRbeta CDR3 regions. In its TCRdb copy, this immuneACCESS table keeps in-frame sequences only and misses some clones. Where compared with another copy, unresolved V genes explain less than half of these, and the others have no known cause. This sample comprises about 60,000 clones, around 85% of them detected only once. The ten largest clones add up to about 4% of the sample. Including cysteine and phenylalanine, the CDR3 has 14 amino acids. The entry retains the CDR3 DNA only, 42 bases that are in frame from base 1. Trimming removed 7 bases from V and 1 base from J, leaving 10 bases between the germline ends. CDR1 and CDR2 were assigned from the germline V gene as SNHLY and FYNNEI.

The specimen comprised CD4+ or CD8+ T cells sorted from blood, sampled in a trial of the OX40 agonist ivuxolimab. The sequence is built from TRBV2 and TRBJ2-2; 6 matching bases give a weak D call of TRBD2. The source is an adult with an advanced solid tumor such as melanoma, head and neck, liver or kidney cancer. The CDR3 protein is CASKWRGNTGELFF. The nucleotide sequence is given as TGTGCCAGCAAGTGGAGGGGGAACACCGGGGAGCTGTTTTTT.